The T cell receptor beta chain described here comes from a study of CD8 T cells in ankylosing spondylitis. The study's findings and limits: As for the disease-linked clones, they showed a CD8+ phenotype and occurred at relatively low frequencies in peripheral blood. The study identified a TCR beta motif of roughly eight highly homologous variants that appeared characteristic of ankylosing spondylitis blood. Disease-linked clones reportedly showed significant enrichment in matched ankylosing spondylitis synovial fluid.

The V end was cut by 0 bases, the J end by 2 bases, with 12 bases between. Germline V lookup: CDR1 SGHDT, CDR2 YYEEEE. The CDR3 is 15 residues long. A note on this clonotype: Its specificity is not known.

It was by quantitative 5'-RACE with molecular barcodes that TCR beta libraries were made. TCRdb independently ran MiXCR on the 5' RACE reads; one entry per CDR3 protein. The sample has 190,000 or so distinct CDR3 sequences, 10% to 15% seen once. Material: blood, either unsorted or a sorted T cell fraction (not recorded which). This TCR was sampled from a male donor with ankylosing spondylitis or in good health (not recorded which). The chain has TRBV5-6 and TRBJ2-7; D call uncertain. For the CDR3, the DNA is TGTGCCAGCAGCTTGGCCTCTGGTTCCGCCTACGAGCAGTACTTC. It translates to CASSLASGSAYEQYF.